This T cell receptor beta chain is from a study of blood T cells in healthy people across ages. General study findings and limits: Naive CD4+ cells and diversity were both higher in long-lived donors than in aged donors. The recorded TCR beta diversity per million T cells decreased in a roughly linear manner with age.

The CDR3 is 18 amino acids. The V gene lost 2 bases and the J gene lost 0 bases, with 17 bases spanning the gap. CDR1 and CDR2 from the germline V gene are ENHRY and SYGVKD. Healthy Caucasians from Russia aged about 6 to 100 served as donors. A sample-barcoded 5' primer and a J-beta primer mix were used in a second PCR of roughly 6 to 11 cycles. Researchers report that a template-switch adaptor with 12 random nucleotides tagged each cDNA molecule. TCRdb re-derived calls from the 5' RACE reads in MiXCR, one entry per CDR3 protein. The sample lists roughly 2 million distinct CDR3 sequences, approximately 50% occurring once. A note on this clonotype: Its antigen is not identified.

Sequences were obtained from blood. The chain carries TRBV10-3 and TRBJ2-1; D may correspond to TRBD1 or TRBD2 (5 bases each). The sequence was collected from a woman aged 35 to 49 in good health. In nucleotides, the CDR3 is TGTGCCATCAGTGAGCCCGGGACGGAAGCTAGCTCCTACAATGAGCAGTTCTTC. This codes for CAISEPGTEASSYNEQFF.